The 7 T cell receptor beta chains reported below all come from one sample, sequenced in a study of blood T cells in healthy people across ages. A J-beta primer mix and a sample-barcoded 5' primer were used in a second PCR of about 7 to 12 cycles. TCRdb re-called the 5' RACE reads with MiXCR, one entry per CDR3 protein. Of around 1,900,000 distinct CDR3 sequences listed, about two fifths are singletons. The specimen was blood. The origin of the receptors is a human donor in good health.

V gene TRBV12-3 or TRBV12-4 combines with J gene TRBJ2-5; the match to TRBD1 covers 10 bases. Germline trimming cut 6 bases from V and 1 base from J; bases unmatched to any gene: 8. The CDR3 contains 16 residues. This CDR3 reads CASSYLRDRGQETQYF. The CDR3 DNA is TGTGCCAGCAGCTACCTCCGGGACAGGGGCCAAGAGACCCAGTACTTC.

The chain joins TRBV12-3 or TRBV12-4 to TRBJ2-2; D unclear. The CDR3 sequence is 15 residues long. V was clipped by 6 bases and J by 3 bases, with 14 bases between them. The CDR3 region is CASSDTAPHTGELFF. CDR3 nucleotides: TGTGCCAGCAGCGATACAGCACCCCACACCGGGGAGCTGTTTTTT.

The CDR3 nucleotides read TGTGCCAGCAGGCTCAAACGCGGGGGGGACACAGATACGCAGTATTTT. It is translated as CASRLKRGGDTDTQYF. The gene calls are TRBV7-9 and TRBJ2-3, with 9 bases fitting TRBD2. J was trimmed by 2 bases and V by 6 bases; bases with no gene match: 9. Germline V gives CDR1 SEHNR, CDR2 FQNEAQ (reference sequence). The CDR3 is made up of 16 amino acids. The full variable domain, with the rest looked up from reference TRBV7-9 and TRBJ2-3, is DTGVSQNPRHKITKRGQNVTFRCDPISEHNRLYWYRQTLGQGPEFLTYFQNEAQLEKSRLLSDRFSAERPKGSFSTLEIQRTEQGDSAMYLCASRLKRGGDTDTQYFGPGTRLTVL.

This clonotype was seen once. The chain carries TRBV5-1 and TRBJ1-2; D is unresolved. Trimming shortened V by 3 bases and J by 12 bases, and 18 bases separated the two germline ends. Germline V gene data show CDR1 as SGHRS and CDR2 as YFSETQ. The length of the CDR3 is 13 residues. The chain's CDR3 is CASSSQDVGGNTF. CDR3 bases: TGCGCCAGCAGCTCCCAGGACGTAGGAGGCAACACCTTC.

The chain carries TRBV20-1 and TRBJ2-1; D is ambiguous. V was clipped by 2 bases and J by 2 bases, with 13 bases between them. CDR1 is DFQATT, CDR2 SNEGSKA, per germline (reference sequence). The CDR3 is made up of 15 amino acids. The CDR3 DNA reads as TGCAGTGCTAGAAGTCCTCTAGAGACCTACAATGAGCAGTTCTTC. It codes for CSARSPLETYNEQFF.

CDR3 in amino acids: CSASPLWDTF. The CDR3 DNA reads as TGCAGTGCTAGTCCGTTATGGGACACCTTC. This chain links TRBV20-1 with TRBJ1-2; D is uncertain. Germline V lookup: CDR1 DFQATT, CDR2 SNEGSKA (reference sequence). Trimming removed 3 bases at V and 12 bases at J, with 11 bases between. This CDR3 is 10 amino acids long.

The genes are TRBV4-1 and TRBJ2-1; 9 bases are shared with TRBD2. The CDR3 loop spans 16 amino acids. J gave up 4 bases and V 1 base, and 5 bases lay outside the gene matches. Germline V gene data show CDR1 as MGHRA and CDR2 as YSYEKL. CDR3 coding DNA: TGCGCCAGCAGCCAAGGGTGGCTAGCGGGGTACAATGAGCAGTTCTTC. It yields the protein CASSQGWLAGYNEQFF.